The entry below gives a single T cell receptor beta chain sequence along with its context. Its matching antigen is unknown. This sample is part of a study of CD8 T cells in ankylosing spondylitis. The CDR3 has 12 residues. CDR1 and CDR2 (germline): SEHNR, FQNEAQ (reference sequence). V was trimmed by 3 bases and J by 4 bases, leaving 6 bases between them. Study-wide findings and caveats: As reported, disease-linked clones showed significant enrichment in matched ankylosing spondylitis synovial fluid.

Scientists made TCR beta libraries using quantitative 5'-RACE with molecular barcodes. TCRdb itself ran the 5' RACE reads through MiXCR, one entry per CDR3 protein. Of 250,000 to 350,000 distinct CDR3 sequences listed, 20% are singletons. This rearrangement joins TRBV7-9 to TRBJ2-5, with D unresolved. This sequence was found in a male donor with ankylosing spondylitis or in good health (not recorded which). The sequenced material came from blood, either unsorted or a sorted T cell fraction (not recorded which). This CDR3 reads CASSFLVETQYF. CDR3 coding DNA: TGTGCCAGCAGCTTCTTAGTAGAGACCCAGTACTTC. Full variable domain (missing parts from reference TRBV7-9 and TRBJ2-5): DTGVSQNPRHKITKRGQNVTFRCDPISEHNRLYWYRQTLGQGPEFLTYFQNEAQLEKSRLLSDRFSAERPKGSFSTLEIQRTEQGDSAMYLCASSFLVETQYFGPGTRLLVL.